A single sample is the source of the 4 T cell receptor beta chains below, sequenced in a study of CD8 T cells in ankylosing spondylitis. One entry per CDR3 protein results from TCRdb running MiXCR on the 5' RACE reads. This table holds under 150,000 distinct CDR3 sequences, over 7% found once. The specimen sequenced was blood, either unsorted or a sorted T cell fraction (not recorded which). Receptors originate from a male donor with ankylosing spondylitis or in good health (not recorded which).

This clonotype was detected ten times or more. The chain recombines TRBV5-1 with TRBJ1-4; no reliable D call. V lost 3 bases and J 5 bases, leaving 11 bases between the germline ends. Germline assignment: CDR1 SGHRS and CDR2 YFSETQ. The CDR3 loop spans 14 amino acids. CDR3 sequence reads: CASSSTGPNEKLFF. Here the CDR3 DNA reads TGCGCCAGCAGCTCCACCGGGCCAAATGAAAAACTGTTTTTT. The full variable domain, completed using reference TRBV5-1 and TRBJ1-4, is KAGVTQTPRYLIKTRGQQVTLSCSPISGHRSVSWYQQTPGQGLQFLFEYFSETQRNKGNFPGRFSGRQFSNSRSEMNVSTLELGDSALYLCASSSTGPNEKLFFGSGTQLSVL.

This clonotype was recorded at least ten times. The rearrangement links TRBV20-1 to TRBJ2-5, with 10 bases that match TRBD2. CDR3 length: 16 residues. Looked up from germline, CDR1 is DFQATT and CDR2 is SNEGSKA (reference sequence). The J segment lost 1 base and the V segment lost 3 bases, leaving 8 bases of the junction unmatched. The CDR3 nucleotides read TGCAGTGCTAGTCATGTTAGCGGGAGGTCCCAAGAGACCCAGTACTTC. Residues: CSASHVSGRSQETQYF.

Many counts were recorded for this clonotype. The V gene is TRBV4-2, the J gene TRBJ2-2, with D possibly called TRBD1 or TRBD2 (6 bases each). CDR3 size: 17 residues. CDR1 is LGHNA and CDR2 is YNFKEQ in the germline V gene. V lost 0 bases, J lost 5 bases, and 16 bases lay in between. This chain's CDR3 is CASSQEGGRGTTGELFF. The DNA of the CDR3 is TGTGCCAGCAGCCAAGAGGGGGGCAGGGGTACGACCGGGGAGCTGTTTTTT.

There are many counts of this clonotype. The chain joins TRBV29-1 to TRBJ1-2; D is undetermined. Germline-derived CDR1 and CDR2 are SQVTM and ANQGSEA. The CDR3 extends over 12 amino acids. V shed 3 bases and J shed 4 bases, with 9 bases lying between them. The CDR3 nucleotides read TGCAGCGTTGAGGTTCTGTCCTATGGCTACACCTTC. Translated: CSVEVLSYGYTF.